The 29 T cell receptor beta chains below all came from one sample that was sequenced in a study of neurological immune-mediated disorders. Each CDR3 protein gets one entry after TCRdb re-called the 5' RACE reads with MiXCR. Of some 87,000 distinct CDR3 sequences detected, approximately 6% appear once; the ten largest clones hold roughly 7.3%. As to time point: longitudinal time-point 2. Input material: PBMCs. Receptors originate from a woman aged 60-75 years with multiple sclerosis.

This clonotype has a count of ten or more. The genes are TRBV11-2 and TRBJ2-1, with TRBD1 matching 10 bases. The CDR3 covers 15 residues. Looked up from germline, CDR1 is SGHAT and CDR2 is FQNNGV. With V trimmed by 5 bases and J by 8 bases, 9 bases remained unmatched. The CDR3 region has the DNA TGTGCCAGCAGCGTCCGACAGGGGGCCGGGGATGAGCAGTTCTTC. Translating it yields CASSVRQGAGDEQFF.

The chain has TRBV20-1 and TRBJ2-7, with 13 bases lining up with TRBD2. Germline V gene lookup returns CDR1 DFQATT and CDR2 SNEGSKA (reference sequence). The CDR3 contains 14 residues. Trimming took 5 bases from V and 4 from J; bases not matched to a gene: 5. As DNA, the CDR3 is TGCAGTGCTCCCACTAGCGGGGGGGCGTACGAGCAGTACTTC. Protein: CSAPTSGGAYEQYF.

This clonotype was detected many times. V gene TRBV10-3 combines with J gene TRBJ1-1, with a tentative D call TRBD1 (5 bases). This CDR3 is 15 amino acids long. Germline V CDR1 and CDR2: ENHRY, SYGVKD. Trimming cost V 8 bases and J 3 bases, with 19 bases left between them. The CDR3 sequence: CAIRAKGSGDTEAFF. Written as DNA, the CDR3 is TGTGCCATCCGCGCGAAGGGGTCGGGGGACACTGAAGCTTTCTTT.

This clonotype came up a few times. The V and J genes are TRBV14 and TRBJ2-1, with D perhaps TRBD2 (6 bases). CDR1 SGHDN and CDR2 FVKESK come from the germline V gene. The CDR3 loop spans 15 amino acids. The V end lost 1 base, the J end lost 5 bases, and 12 bases lay between the germline ends. Here the CDR3 reads CASSQAAGANNEQFF. The DNA for the CDR3 is TGTGCCAGCAGCCAAGCAGCGGGCGCTAACAATGAGCAGTTCTTC.

Many counts were recorded for this clonotype. The chain is built from TRBV20-1 and TRBJ2-5; maybe TRBD1 (6 bases). V lost 5 bases, J lost 1 base, and 14 bases lay in between. Germline CDR1 and CDR2: DFQATT and SNEGSKA (reference sequence). This CDR3 comprises 14 residues. CDR3: CSALRGAGQETQYF. The CDR3 DNA is TGCAGTGCTCTCAGGGGTGCCGGCCAAGAGACCCAGTACTTC.

At least ten counts were recorded for this clonotype. The chain uses TRBV7-9 and TRBJ2-7, with D possibly being TRBD1 (7 bases). Trimming stripped 6 bases from V and 4 bases from J, with 13 bases between. This CDR3 region has 13 residues. The germline V gene encodes CDR1 SEHNR and CDR2 FQNEAQ (reference sequence). Here the CDR3 DNA reads TGTGCCAGCAGTCGGAGGGGGCAGTACGAGCAGTACTTC. Its translation is CASSRRGQYEQYF.

This rearrangement joins TRBV5-1 to TRBJ2-3; D gene unclear. This CDR3 comprises 15 residues. Trimming removed 0 bases at V and 0 bases at J, with 8 bases between. Germline values: CDR1 SGHRS, CDR2 YFSETQ. The chain's CDR3 is CASSLVSVSTDTQYF. CDR3 nucleotide sequence: TGCGCCAGCAGCTTGGTTTCAGTAAGCACAGATACGCAGTATTTT.

The table lists this clonotype with many counts. This chain joins TRBV12-3 or TRBV12-4 and TRBJ2-5, with 7 positions matching TRBD1. Trimming at V came to 5 bases and at J to 1 base, leaving 7 bases not matched to a gene. There are 15 residues in the CDR3. This CDR3 is CASSPGQAIQETQYF. In DNA, the CDR3 is TGTGCCAGCAGTCCCGGACAGGCGATCCAAGAGACCCAGTACTTC.

Many counts were recorded for this clonotype. V gene TRBV3-1 combines with J gene TRBJ2-1; TRBD1 aligns across 10 bases. Germline-derived CDR1 and CDR2 are LGHDT and YNNKEL (reference sequence). The CDR3 loop spans 15 amino acids. Germline trimming cut 4 bases from V and 15 bases from J; bases unmatched to any gene: 15. CDR3 DNA: TGTGCCAGCAGCCCGGACGGGACAGGGGTCGTAGGGGGGTTCTTC. This translates into CASSPDGTGVVGGFF.

This clonotype was observed many times. CDR3 residues: CSAREFGTGNTEAFF. CDR3 bases: TGCAGTGCTAGAGAATTTGGGACAGGGAACACTGAAGCTTTCTTT. This chain uses TRBV20-1 with TRBJ1-1; 8 bases are shared with TRBD1. Losses at the gene ends were 0 bases for V and 1 base for J; bases not matched to a gene: 4. CDR3 length: 15 residues. Germline CDR1 DFQATT, CDR2 SNEGSKA (reference sequence).

There are many counts of this clonotype. This rearrangement joins TRBV7-2 to TRBJ2-2, with 7 nucleotides matching TRBD2. V was pared by 4 bases and J by 0 bases, with 14 bases of the junction left unmatched. This CDR3 contains 19 residues. Germline assignment: CDR1 SGHTA and CDR2 FQGNSA. The DNA of the CDR3 is TGTGCCAGCAGCTCCCCAGCAGGGAGGGCAGTAACGAACACCGGGGAGCTGTTTTTT. Protein sequence: CASSSPAGRAVTNTGELFF.

This clonotype was seen ten or more times. Here the CDR3 DNA reads TGCAGTGCTAGTTTGGGCACCGAAGGCAATCAGCCCCAGCATTTT. Translated, it gives CSASLGTEGNQPQHF. The V call is TRBV20-1, the J call TRBJ1-5; D remains unclear. CDR1 is DFQATT and CDR2 is SNEGSKA in the germline V gene (reference sequence). The CDR3 loop spans 15 amino acids. V lost 3 bases, J lost 2 bases, and 14 bases lay in between.

This clonotype was seen repeatedly, ten times or more. The rearrangement joins TRBV15 to TRBJ2-1, with 7 bases fitting TRBD1. The CDR3 has 15 residues. J was trimmed by 8 bases and V by 7 bases; bases with no gene match: 14. Germline-derived CDR1 and CDR2 are LNHNV and YYDKDF (reference sequence). This chain's CDR3 is CATNDRQGMVDEQFF. CDR3 nucleotides: TGTGCCACCAACGATAGACAGGGTATGGTGGATGAGCAGTTCTTC.

This clonotype came up many times. The chain is built from TRBV9 and TRBJ1-6, with 9 bases matching TRBD1. The V and J ends lost 1 base and 9 bases, in that order; junction bases with no gene match: 5. CDR3 length: 15 amino acids. Germline V gives CDR1 SGDLS, CDR2 YYNGEE. The CDR3 sequence is CASSVPRDRVSPLHF. In DNA, the CDR3 is TGTGCCAGCAGCGTACCTCGGGACAGGGTTTCACCCCTCCACTTT.

This clonotype was recorded at least ten times. This chain uses TRBV5-1 with TRBJ2-2, with D perhaps TRBD1 (5 bases). V was trimmed by 0 bases and J by 1 base, leaving 10 bases between them. This CDR3 comprises 16 residues. Per germline, CDR1 SGHRS and CDR2 YFSETQ. CDR3 DNA: TGCGCCAGCAGCTTGGCTTGGGGCTTGAACACCGGGGAGCTGTTTTTT. Protein sequence: CASSLAWGLNTGELFF.

This clonotype was recorded many times. The chain employs TRBV20-1 and TRBJ1-1; weak D call: TRBD1 (5 bases). The CDR3 length is 13 residues. The ends were cut back, 5 bases at V and 5 bases at J, with 15 bases in the middle. Germline assignment: CDR1 DFQATT and CDR2 SNEGSKA (reference sequence). The CDR3 sequence is CSASDRVGTEAFF. DNA of the CDR3: TGCAGTGCTTCTGACAGAGTAGGGACTGAAGCTTTCTTT.

This clonotype was observed many times. The V gene is TRBV12-3 or TRBV12-4, the J gene TRBJ1-2; D perhaps matches TRBD1 (6 bases). CDR3 size: 14 residues. V was cut by 3 bases and J by 1 base, with 9 bases left in between. The CDR3 region is CASSLGAGNYGYTF. The CDR3 coding sequence is TGTGCCAGCAGTTTGGGGGCGGGTAACTATGGCTACACCTTC.

This clonotype was counted a few times. V gene TRBV5-1 combines with J gene TRBJ2-1, with D maybe TRBD2 (6 bases). Between the trimmed V and J ends, which lost 0 bases and 8 bases, there was a span of 15 bases. There are 15 residues in the CDR3. CDR1 and CDR2 (germline): SGHRS, YFSETQ. CDR3 in amino acids: CASSLAGTASYEQFF. DNA for the CDR3: TGCGCCAGCAGCTTGGCAGGGACTGCGTCTTATGAGCAGTTCTTC.

This clonotype was detected many times. The chain couples TRBV5-1 to TRBJ1-2; D is unclear. CDR3 length: 14 residues. Germline V gives CDR1 SGHRS, CDR2 YFSETQ. Deletions cut 5 bases from V and 2 bases from J, with 13 bases between. CDR3 loop: CASRPGGQNYGYTF. CDR3 DNA: TGCGCCAGCAGACCCGGCGGCCAAAACTATGGCTACACCTTC.

Ten or more counts support this clonotype. This sequence joins TRBV6-5 and TRBJ1-4; TRBD1 might be the D (5 bases). The germline V and J ends were trimmed by 6 bases and 5 bases, with 16 bases remaining between them. The germline V gene has CDR1 MNHEY and CDR2 SVGAGI. CDR3 length equals 15 residues. In DNA, the CDR3 is TGTGCCAGCAGCCCGTGGGGGGACCGCAATGAAAAACTGTTTTTT. This sequence encodes CASSPWGDRNEKLFF.

This clonotype was picked up many times. The genes are TRBV6-5 and TRBJ1-1; the D gene is possibly TRBD1 (5 bases). The V end was cut by 0 bases, the J end by 8 bases, with 22 bases between. The CDR3 contains 17 residues. Germline values: CDR1 MNHEY, CDR2 SVGAGI. The CDR3 nucleotides are TGTGCCAGCAGTTACTCCCGGTCGGGGACGGCCGTGGCGGAAGCTTTCTTT. Translated: CASSYSRSGTAVAEAFF.

Concerning this clonotype: This may be a read error: a much more frequent sequence differs by one nucleotide. This sequence joins TRBV2 and TRBJ2-1; D tentatively fits TRBD1 or TRBD2 (6 bases each). V lost 7 bases, J lost 7 bases, and 20 bases lay in between. The CDR3 is 15 amino acids. From germline, CDR1 is SNHLY and CDR2 FYNNEI. The chain's CDR3 is CASTGGTWLRNEQFF. In DNA form, the CDR3 reads TGTGCCAGCACCGGCGGGACATGGCTAAGAAATGAGCAGTTCTTC.

This clonotype has a count of ten or more. The chain couples TRBV7-9 to TRBJ2-7; 7 bases map to TRBD1. The V gene's germline CDR1 is SEHNR and CDR2 FQNEAQ (reference sequence). The CDR3 totals 12 residues. V gave up 8 bases and J gave up 2 bases; unmatched junction bases: 3. The CDR3 nucleotides read TGTGCCAGCCGGGGACAGCCCTACGAGCAGTACTTC. As protein: CASRGQPYEQYF.

This clonotype was recorded many times. The chain is built from TRBV24-1 and TRBJ2-1; the match to TRBD2 covers 7 bases. CDR3 length: 15 amino acids. The junction had 8 bases not matched to a gene; V was cut back by 2 bases and J by 8 bases. The germline V gene encodes CDR1 KGHDR and CDR2 SFDVKD. CDR3 region: CATSDSRTSRYEQFF. CDR3 nucleotide sequence: TGTGCCACCAGTGATTCCAGGACTAGTCGCTATGAGCAGTTCTTC.

This clonotype was recorded many times. The chain joins TRBV20-1 to TRBJ1-5; perhaps TRBD1 as D (5 bases). Trimming pared 3 bases from V and 5 bases from J, leaving 11 bases between. From germline, CDR1 is DFQATT and CDR2 SNEGSKA (reference sequence). The CDR3 runs to 13 residues. CDR3 protein: CSASWGIDQPQHF. CDR3 nucleotides: TGCAGTGCTAGCTGGGGGATCGATCAGCCCCAGCATTTT.

This clonotype was recorded many times. J is TRBJ2-5 and V is TRBV6-5; 7 nucleotides match TRBD2. Per the germline V gene, CDR1 is MNHEY and CDR2 is SVGAGI. This CDR3 is built from 14 residues. J was trimmed by 4 bases and V by 4 bases; bases with no gene match: 6. CDR3 region: CASSWPSGGETQYF. In DNA form, the CDR3 reads TGTGCCAGCAGTTGGCCTAGCGGTGGAGAGACCCAGTACTTC.

At least ten counts were recorded for this clonotype. The chain joins TRBV7-9 to TRBJ2-1; tentative D call: TRBD2 (6 bases). Trimming shortened V by 6 bases and J by 5 bases, and 20 bases separated the two germline ends. This CDR3 is built from 16 residues. Germline loops: CDR1 SEHNR, CDR2 FQNEAQ (reference sequence). The CDR3 loop is CASRVRLGLANNEQFF. CDR3 sequence (DNA): TGTGCCAGCAGGGTGCGATTAGGTCTAGCGAACAATGAGCAGTTCTTC.

This clonotype was seen repeatedly, ten times or more. The chain links TRBV15 to TRBJ2-7; D remains unclear. CDR1 is LNHNV, CDR2 YYDKDF, per germline (reference sequence). This CDR3 region has 14 residues. Trimming left V 1 base short and J 3 bases short, with 10 bases between. CDR3 in DNA: TGTGCCACCAGCAGAGCGGTGACGGGCTACGAGCAGTACTTC. Translation gives CATSRAVTGYEQYF.

This clonotype was observed a handful of times. The CDR3 spells CASSQLIQGDYGYTF. The CDR3 coding sequence is TGTGCCAGCAGCCAATTAATACAGGGGGACTATGGCTACACCTTC. The chain recombines TRBV4-2 with TRBJ1-2; 8 nucleotides match TRBD1. CDR3 length: 15 residues. Germline values: CDR1 LGHNA, CDR2 YNFKEQ. The V and J ends lost 2 bases and 3 bases, in that order; junction bases with no gene match: 5.